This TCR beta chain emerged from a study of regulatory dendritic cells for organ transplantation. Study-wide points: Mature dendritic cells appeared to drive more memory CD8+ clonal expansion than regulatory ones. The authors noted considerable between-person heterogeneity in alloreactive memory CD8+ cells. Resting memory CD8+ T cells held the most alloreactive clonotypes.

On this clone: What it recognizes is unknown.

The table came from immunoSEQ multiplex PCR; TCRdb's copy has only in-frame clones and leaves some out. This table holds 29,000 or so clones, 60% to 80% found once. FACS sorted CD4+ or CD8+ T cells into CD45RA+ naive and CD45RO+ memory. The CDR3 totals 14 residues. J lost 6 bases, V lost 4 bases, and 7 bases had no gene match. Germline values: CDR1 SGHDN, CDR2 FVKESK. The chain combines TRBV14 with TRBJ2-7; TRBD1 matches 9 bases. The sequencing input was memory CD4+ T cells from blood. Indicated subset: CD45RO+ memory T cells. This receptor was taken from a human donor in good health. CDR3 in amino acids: CASSLDRGLGEQYF. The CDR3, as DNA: TGTGCCAGCAGCCTGGACAGGGGCCTGGGCGAGCAGTACTTC. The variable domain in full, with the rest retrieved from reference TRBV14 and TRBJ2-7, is EAGVTQFPSHSVIEKGQTVTLRCDPISGHDNLYWYRRVMGKEIKFLLHFVKESKQDESGMPNNRFLAERTGGTYSTLKVQPAELEDSGVYFCASSLDRGLGEQYFGPGTRLTVT.